This T cell receptor beta chain emerged from a study of blood T cell repertoires in COVID-19. Generated by immunoSEQ multiplex PCR, the TCRdb table keeps only in-frame clones and is missing some. This table holds under 250,000 clones, over 75% found once. V shed 0 bases, J shed 0 bases, and the junction held 5 bases outside the gene matches. Germline CDR1 is SGHRS and CDR2 is YFSETQ. The CDR3 runs to 17 residues. The J gene is TRBJ2-3, the V gene TRBV5-1; TRBD2 agrees at 9 bases. The source material was PBMCs or T cells enriched from blood (not recorded which). This clonotype originated in a man aged 35 to 55 who had recovered from COVID-19. The DNA for the CDR3 is TGCGCCAGCAGCTTGGTTTTAGCGGGGGTGAGCACAGATACGCAGTATTTT. Protein: CASSLVLAGVSTDTQYF.